This T cell receptor beta chain was identified in a study of control samples from healthy donors and cancer patients. The V and J ends lost 0 bases and 2 bases respectively, with 14 bases between them. The CDR3 is 16 amino acids. Germline V lookup: CDR1 SGHDT, CDR2 YYEEEE. The assay was immunoSEQ multiplex PCR, and TCRdb's table has in-frame clones only and misses some. The data show more than 95,000 clones, around 86% seen once. This sequence was found in a man aged 40-49 years in good health. The V and J genes are TRBV5-6 and TRBJ1-2; D remains unclear. The specimen was blood. The CDR3 DNA follows: TGTGCCAGCAGCTTGGACGCCTTCGAGGGCAACTATGGCTACACCTTC. Residues: CASSLDAFEGNYGYTF.